The rows below give T cell receptor beta chains drawn from one sample of a study of CD8+ T cells in alopecia areata. Assay used: immunoSEQ multiplex PCR; TCRdb lists only in-frame clones, some missing. The sample has 210,000 or so clones, roughly 66% seen once. The source was CD4+ T cells sorted from blood, collected at week 44, from a patient treated with tofacitinib. Receptors originate from a human donor with alopecia areata. Both conserved end residues are part of each CDR3. Each record gives: D gene, V gene, J gene, clone size, CDR3 protein, CDR3 DNA. The D gene is left open where the match is weak. Not every row has a clone size; where given, it reads once, few, many or a size class.

d_gene: -; v_gene: TRBV29-1; j_gene: TRBJ1-1; abundance: -; CDR3aa: CSVVPQTEAFF; CDR3nt: TGCAGCGTTGTCCCCCAAACTGAAGCTTTCTTT
d_gene: -; v_gene: TRBV7-2; j_gene: TRBJ2-7; abundance: -; CDR3aa: CASSPAQIHEQYF; CDR3nt: TGTGCCAGCAGCCCCGCCCAGATACACGAGCAGTACTTC
d_gene: -; v_gene: TRBV29-1; j_gene: TRBJ1-1; abundance: -; CDR3aa: CSGTQGTYLANTEAFF; CDR3nt: TGCAGCGGCACACAGGGTACTTACCTCGCGAACACTGAAGCTTTCTTT
d_gene: -; v_gene: TRBV7-3; j_gene: TRBJ2-3; abundance: -; CDR3aa: CASSFIGARGTDTQYF; CDR3nt: TGTGCCAGCAGCTTCATCGGGGCTCGGGGCACAGATACGCAGTATTTT
d_gene: -; v_gene: TRBV14; j_gene: TRBJ2-5; abundance: -; CDR3aa: CASSQDRRTQYF; CDR3nt: TGTGCCAGCAGCCAAGATAGGCGGACCCAGTACTTC
d_gene: -; v_gene: TRBV6-5; j_gene: TRBJ1-6; abundance: -; CDR3aa: CASSFGLGNSPLHF; CDR3nt: TGTGCCAGCAGCTTCGGTTTGGGGAATTCACCCCTCCACTTT
d_gene: -; v_gene: TRBV6-5; j_gene: TRBJ2-1; abundance: -; CDR3aa: CASSYKRGPHNEQFF; CDR3nt: TGTGCCAGCAGTTACAAGAGGGGTCCCCACAATGAGCAGTTCTTC
d_gene: -; v_gene: TRBV10-1; j_gene: TRBJ1-5; abundance: few; CDR3aa: CASSGPNQPQHF; CDR3nt: TGCGCCAGCAGCGGACCAAATCAGCCCCAGCATTTT
d_gene: -; v_gene: TRBV5-1; j_gene: TRBJ1-2; abundance: few; CDR3aa: CASSLQSQSGYTF; CDR3nt: TGCGCCAGCAGCTTGCAGTCCCAAAGCGGCTACACCTTC
d_gene: TRBD1; v_gene: TRBV29-1; j_gene: TRBJ1-2; abundance: -; CDR3aa: CSVEHGQGARGYTF; CDR3nt: TGCAGCGTTGAGCATGGACAGGGGGCAAGGGGCTACACCTTC
d_gene: -; v_gene: TRBV29-1; j_gene: TRBJ1-1; abundance: few; CDR3aa: CSVGGGSDTEAFF; CDR3nt: TGCAGCGTTGGGGGGGGCTCGGACACTGAAGCTTTCTTT
d_gene: -; v_gene: TRBV2; j_gene: TRBJ2-7; abundance: -; CDR3aa: CASSEEGGAIHEQYF; CDR3nt: TGTGCCAGCAGTGAGGAGGGGGGGGCAATCCACGAGCAGTACTTC
d_gene: -; v_gene: TRBV11-3; j_gene: TRBJ2-1; abundance: few; CDR3aa: CASSLMLSSYNEQFF; CDR3nt: TGTGCCAGCAGCTTAATGTTAAGCTCCTACAATGAGCAGTTCTTC
d_gene: -; v_gene: TRBV29-1; j_gene: TRBJ2-3; abundance: -; CDR3aa: CSVPKLGEQYF; CDR3nt: TGCAGCGTTCCTAAACTGGGAGAGCAGTATTTT
d_gene: -; v_gene: TRBV29-1; j_gene: TRBJ2-1; abundance: few; CDR3aa: CSVGLGIDEQFF; CDR3nt: TGCAGCGTTGGTCTCGGGATCGATGAGCAGTTCTTC
d_gene: -; v_gene: TRBV15; j_gene: TRBJ1-6; abundance: -; CDR3aa: CATSRAPNSGSPLHF; CDR3nt: TGTGCCACCAGCAGAGCTCCCAATAGTGGTTCACCCCTCCACTTT
d_gene: TRBD1; v_gene: TRBV29-1; j_gene: TRBJ1-2; abundance: -; CDR3aa: CSSVDVGQGHGYTF; CDR3nt: TGCAGCAGCGTTGATGTGGGACAGGGGCACGGCTACACCTTC
d_gene: TRBD1; v_gene: TRBV4-3; j_gene: TRBJ1-2; abundance: -; CDR3aa: CASSQDGQGSYGYTF; CDR3nt: TGCGCCAGCAGCCAAGACGGACAGGGGTCCTATGGCTACACCTTC
d_gene: -; v_gene: TRBV30; j_gene: TRBJ2-3; abundance: -; CDR3aa: CAWGGDTQYF; CDR3nt: TGTGCCTGGGGGGGAGATACGCAGTATTTT
d_gene: -; v_gene: TRBV29-1; j_gene: TRBJ2-7; abundance: -; CDR3aa: CSVEAGSYEQYF; CDR3nt: TGCAGCGTTGAAGCAGGGAGCTACGAGCAGTACTTC
d_gene: -; v_gene: TRBV29-1; j_gene: TRBJ1-5; abundance: -; CDR3aa: CSNPKRHAMGQPQHF; CDR3nt: TGCAGCAACCCAAAACGACATGCGATGGGTCAGCCCCAGCATTTT
d_gene: -; v_gene: TRBV5-1; j_gene: TRBJ2-2; abundance: -; CDR3aa: CASSLEVGGSGELFF; CDR3nt: TGCGCCAGCAGCTTGGAAGTCGGGGGCTCCGGGGAGCTGTTTTTT
d_gene: -; v_gene: TRBV5-1; j_gene: TRBJ1-6; abundance: -; CDR3aa: CASSLLESNSPLHF; CDR3nt: TGCGCCAGCAGCCTCCTTGAATCTAATTCACCCCTCCACTTT
d_gene: -; v_gene: TRBV27; j_gene: TRBJ1-2; abundance: -; CDR3aa: CASSRAVWAGYTF; CDR3nt: TGTGCCAGCAGTCGCGCTGTTTGGGCTGGCTACACCTTC
d_gene: TRBD1; v_gene: TRBV30; j_gene: TRBJ1-1; abundance: once; CDR3aa: CACQGQDHTEAFF; CDR3nt: TGTGCCTGTCAGGGACAGGACCACACTGAAGCTTTCTTT
d_gene: TRBD2; v_gene: TRBV11-2; j_gene: TRBJ2-1; abundance: -; CDR3aa: CASSPTLRGAFNEQFF; CDR3nt: TGTGCCAGCAGCCCGACGTTGCGGGGGGCGTTCAATGAGCAGTTCTTC